These T cell receptor beta chains were read from a single sample in a study of cytomegalovirus exposure and HLA in healthy donors. Libraries were prepared by immunoSEQ multiplex PCR; TCRdb keeps only in-frame clonotypes and omits some of them. The sample holds about 100,000 clones; roughly 85% are singletons and the top ten take 2.5% to 3.5%. The source material was PBMCs. The receptor source for this set is a middle-aged woman in good health and CMV-seronegative. The conserved cysteine and the conserved F or W are not part of the CDR3 here.

J gene,CDR3 length,V gene,CDR3 protein
TRBJ2-1,17,TRBV18,ASSPPVGGGPSSYNEQF
TRBJ1-1,13,TRBV10-3,AIRGQGAGNTEAF
TRBJ2-3,10,TRBV2,ASSGQGDTQY
TRBJ1-2,11,TRBV7-2,ASSLVRQGSYT
TRBJ2-1,15,TRBV15,ATSIIAGGRSYNEQF
TRBJ1-4,12,TRBV5-6,ASSHGRIVEKLF
TRBJ2-1,16,TRBV7-9,ASSSYRASGRAYNEQF
TRBJ1-1,12,TRBV2,ASGRLPLGTEAF
TRBJ2-5,10,TRBV29-1,SVTENQETQY
TRBJ2-7,13,TRBV6-6,ASTPLAGGRYEQY
TRBJ1-4,14,TRBV11-2,ASSAKPGTANEKLF
TRBJ2-1,13,TRBV2,ASKQRREPLNEQF
TRBJ2-5,14,TRBV25-1,ASRATRDRALGTQY
TRBJ2-5,11,TRBV5-6,ASSSTGSGTQY
TRBJ2-3,11,TRBV6-5,ASRNRDGDTQY
TRBJ2-7,12,TRBV15,ATSRGTDLYEQY
TRBJ2-2,13,TRBV19,ASSSRMSGTGELF
TRBJ1-1,12,TRBV7-9,SSSLGRGHTEAF
TRBJ1-2,10,TRBV7-9,ASSSDRGQNT
TRBJ1-2,14,TRBV28,ASTGSEAQGNYGYT
TRBJ1-1,13,TRBV25-1,ASSELLNGNTEAF
TRBJ1-1,11,TRBV18,ASSLDREDEAF